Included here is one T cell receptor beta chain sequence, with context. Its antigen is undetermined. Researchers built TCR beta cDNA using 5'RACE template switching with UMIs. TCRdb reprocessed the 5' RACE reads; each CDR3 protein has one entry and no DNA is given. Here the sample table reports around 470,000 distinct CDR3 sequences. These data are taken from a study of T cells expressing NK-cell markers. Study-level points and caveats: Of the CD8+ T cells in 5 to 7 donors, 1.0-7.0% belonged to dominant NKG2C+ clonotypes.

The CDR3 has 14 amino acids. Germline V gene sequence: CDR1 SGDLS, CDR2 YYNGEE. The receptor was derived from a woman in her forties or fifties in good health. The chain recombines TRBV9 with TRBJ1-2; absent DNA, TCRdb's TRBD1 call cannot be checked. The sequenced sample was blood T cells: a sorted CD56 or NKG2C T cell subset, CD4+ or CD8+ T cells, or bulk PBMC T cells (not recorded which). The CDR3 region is CASSIALTDYGYTF.